This T cell receptor (beta chain) was found in a study of control samples from healthy donors and cancer patients. The CDR3 runs to 16 residues. V was clipped by 2 bases and J by 4 bases, with 13 bases between them. CDR1 is SGHDT and CDR2 is YYEEEE in the germline V gene. Sequencing was performed with immunoSEQ multiplex PCR; in TCRdb, only in-frame clones are kept and a portion is missing. The table records over 100,000 clones, around nine tenths of them present only once. Material for sequencing was blood. The V gene is TRBV5-6, the J gene TRBJ2-6; no clear D. The TCR comes from a man aged 45-65 years in good health. The CDR3 DNA is TGTGCCAGCAGCTTAGGTTACGTCGGCGGGGCCAACGTCCTGACTTTC. Translation gives CASSLGYVGGANVLTF.